This T cell receptor (beta chain) was sequenced for a study of OX40 agonist ivuxolimab in advanced cancers. Study information: Of the patients, three showed partial responses, one with hepatocellular carcinoma and two with cutaneous melanoma.

Per germline, CDR1 SGHTA and CDR2 FQGNSA. The CDR3 sequence is 13 residues long. TCRdb's copy holds only in-frame clones and misses some; the assay was immunoSEQ multiplex PCR. Altogether some 120,000 clones are present, roughly 90% being singletons, with the ten largest covering under 0.95%. With respect to this clone: One junction end disagrees with the germline gene, perhaps due to a read error.

The sequencing used CD4+ or CD8+ T cells sorted from blood, collected in a trial of the OX40 agonist ivuxolimab. This clonotype was obtained from an adult with an advanced solid tumor such as melanoma, head and neck, liver or kidney cancer. The chain combines TRBV7-2 with TRBJ2-7; weak D call: TRBD2 (6 bases). The CDR3 DNA is TGTGCCAGCAGCCTAGCGCGAACCTACGAGCAGTACTTC. Protein product: CASSLARTYEQYF.